A single sample is the source of the 11 T cell receptor beta chains below, sequenced in a study of CD8 T cells in ankylosing spondylitis. TCRdb analysed the 5' RACE reads with MiXCR anew, one entry per CDR3 protein. The sample shows around 150,000 distinct CDR3 sequences, 18% of them seen only once. The specimen sequenced was blood, either unsorted or a sorted T cell fraction (not recorded which). These TCRs come from a male donor with ankylosing spondylitis or in good health (not recorded which).

This clonotype was seen a handful of times. The chain carries TRBV3-1 and TRBJ1-5; tentative D call: TRBD1 (5 bases). Germline V gives CDR1 LGHDT, CDR2 YNNKEL (reference sequence). This CDR3 is 16 amino acids long. V was cut by 1 base and J by 7 bases, with 17 bases left in between. Here the CDR3 reads CASSQGGGGRIQPQHF. The CDR3 bases are TGTGCCAGCAGCCAAGGAGGTGGGGGGAGGATACAGCCCCAGCATTTT.

This clonotype was picked up many times. This chain uses TRBV6-5 with TRBJ2-4; TRBD1 is a possible D gene (5 bases). CDR3 length: 16 amino acids. V lost 4 bases and J 6 bases, leaving 19 bases between the germline ends. CDR1 is MNHEY, CDR2 SVGAGI, per germline. The CDR3 reads CASSSTGQIVGNIQYF. The CDR3 coding sequence is TGTGCCAGCAGTTCTACCGGACAAATAGTTGGAAACATTCAGTACTTC.

The chain combines TRBV6-1 with TRBJ2-2, with no clear D. The V gene's germline CDR1 is MNHNS and CDR2 SASEGT. V was pared by 9 bases and J by 5 bases, with 13 bases between. The length of the CDR3 is 13 residues. CDR3 bases: TGTGCCAGTGTCGCGCTAGGGACCGGGGAGCTGTTTTTT. As protein: CASVALGTGELFF.

Only a few counts were recorded for this clonotype. The rearrangement links TRBV15 to TRBJ1-1, with D perhaps matching TRBD1 (5 bases). Trimming stripped 0 bases from V and 6 bases from J, with 14 bases between. Germline CDR1 and CDR2: LNHNV and YYDKDF (reference sequence). This CDR3 is 15 amino acids long. The CDR3 is CATSREGVLTAEAFF. The CDR3 DNA sequence: TGTGCCACCAGCAGAGAAGGGGTTCTAACCGCTGAAGCTTTCTTT.

The V and J genes are TRBV4-1 and TRBJ2-1; 14 bases are a match to TRBD2. V trimming: 0 bases; J trimming: 7 bases; junction bases outside the gene matches: 5. The germline gives CDR1 MGHRA, CDR2 YSYEKL. The length of the CDR3 is 17 residues. The CDR3 coding sequence is TGCGCCAGCAGCCAAGATTCCGGGACTAGCGGGAGAAATGAGCAGTTCTTC. Translating gives CASSQDSGTSGRNEQFF.

The chain links TRBV11-1 to TRBJ2-1, with 12 bases fitting TRBD2. The CDR3 runs 16 residues. CDR1 is SGHAT and CDR2 is FQDESV in the germline V gene (reference sequence). J gave up 5 bases and V 5 bases, and 7 bases lay outside the gene matches. The chain's CDR3 is CASSTLAGGYNNEQFF. In DNA, the CDR3 is TGTGCCAGCAGCACCCTAGCGGGAGGGTACAACAATGAGCAGTTCTTC.

This clonotype was counted at least ten times. As DNA, the CDR3 is TGCGCCAGCAGCTCTACAGGCCCTGACTATGGCTACACCTTC. Residues: CASSSTGPDYGYTF. The chain combines TRBV5-1 with TRBJ1-2, with TRBD1 as a possible D gene (5 bases). Deletions cut 3 bases from V and 3 bases from J, with 12 bases between. Germline V gives CDR1 SGHRS, CDR2 YFSETQ. This CDR3 is built from 14 residues.

The CDR3: CASSFPLGLAETYNEQFF. The CDR3 DNA reads TGTGCCAGCAGCTTCCCGCTCGGACTAGCCGAGACCTACAATGAGCAGTTCTTC. The V and J genes are TRBV7-2 and TRBJ2-1; 8 bases map to TRBD2. The CDR3 length is 18 residues. The junction had 12 bases not matched to a gene; V was cut back by 3 bases and J by 2 bases. CDR1 and CDR2 (germline): SGHTA, FQGNSA.

This clonotype came up a few times. CDR3 nucleotides: TGTGCCAGCAGAAGGACGAGAGCCTATGGCTACACCTTC. Protein sequence: CASRRTRAYGYTF. This chain uses TRBV6-1 with TRBJ1-2; no definite D call. This CDR3 has 13 amino acids. Germline V gives CDR1 MNHNS, CDR2 SASEGT. V lost 6 bases and J lost 4, with 12 bases in between.

This clonotype has only a few counts. The chain employs TRBV20-1 and TRBJ1-1; tentative D call: TRBD1 (6 bases). Trimming removed 5 bases at V and 5 bases at J, with 18 bases between. Germline CDR1 DFQATT, CDR2 SNEGSKA (reference sequence). The CDR3 runs 14 residues. The CDR3 DNA reads TGCAGTGCTCCTGCCGGGGGCCTGTTAACTGAAGCTTTCTTT. Its protein is CSAPAGGLLTEAFF.

The sample holds many counts of this clonotype. The V and J genes are TRBV2 and TRBJ1-5; TRBD1 matches 10 bases. Germline loops: CDR1 SNHLY, CDR2 FYNNEI. Trimming took 6 bases from V and 2 from J; bases not matched to a gene: 4. This CDR3 is built from 15 residues. CDR3 nucleotides: TGTGCCAGCAGGGGGGGGACAGGGGGCAATCAGCCCCAGCATTTT. This encodes CASRGGTGGNQPQHF.